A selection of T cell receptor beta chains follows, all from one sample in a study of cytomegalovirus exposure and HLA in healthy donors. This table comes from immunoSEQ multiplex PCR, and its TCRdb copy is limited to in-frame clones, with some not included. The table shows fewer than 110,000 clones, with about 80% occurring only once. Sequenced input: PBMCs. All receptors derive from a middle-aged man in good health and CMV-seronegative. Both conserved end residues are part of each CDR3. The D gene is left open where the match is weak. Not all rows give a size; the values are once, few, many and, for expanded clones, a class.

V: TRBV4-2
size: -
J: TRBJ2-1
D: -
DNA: TGTGCCAGCAGCCAAGATAAGTTGTACAGAGACTACAATGAGCAGTTCTTC
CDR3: CASSQDKLYRDYNEQFF

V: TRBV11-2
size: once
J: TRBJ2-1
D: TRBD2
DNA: TGTGCCAGCAGCTTAGATCTGAGGCGGGGGGGGATCTTC
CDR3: CASSLDLRRGGIF

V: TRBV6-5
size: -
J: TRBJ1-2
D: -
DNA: TGTGCCAGCAGACGTCCGGGGGGAATTAACTATGGCTACACCTTC
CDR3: CASRRPGGINYGYTF

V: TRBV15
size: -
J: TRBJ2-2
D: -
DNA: TGTGCCACCAGCAGACCCAGTCTTAACACCGGGGAGCTGTTTTTT
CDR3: CATSRPSLNTGELFF

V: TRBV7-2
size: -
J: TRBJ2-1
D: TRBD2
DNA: TGTGCCAGCAGCTTAGTAGGGACTAGCGCTACCTACAATGAGCAGTTCTTC
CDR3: CASSLVGTSATYNEQFF

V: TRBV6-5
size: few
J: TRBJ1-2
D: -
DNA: TGTGCCAGCAGCCCCGGGGGAAGGGATGGCTACACCTTC
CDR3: CASSPGGRDGYTF

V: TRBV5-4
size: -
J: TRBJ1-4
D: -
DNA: TGTGCCAGCAGCAGGAGGGGGGGAGTTGAAAAACTGTTTTTT
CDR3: CASSRRGGVEKLFF

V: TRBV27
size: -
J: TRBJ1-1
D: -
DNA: TGTGCCATTGTTAGCAACACTGAAGCTTTCTTT
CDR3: CAIVSNTEAFF

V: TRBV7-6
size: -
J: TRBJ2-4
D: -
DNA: TGTGCCAGCAGCCCTGCCGGGAACAAAAACATTCAGTACTTC
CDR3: CASSPAGNKNIQYF

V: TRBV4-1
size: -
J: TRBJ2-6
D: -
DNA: TGCGCCAGCAGCCCCGGGGTAGTAGGGCCTGGGGCCAACGTCCTGACTTTC
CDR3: CASSPGVVGPGANVLTF

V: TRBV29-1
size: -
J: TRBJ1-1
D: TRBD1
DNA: TGCAGCGGGGGGACAGGGAACACTGAAGCTTTCTTT
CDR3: CSGGTGNTEAFF

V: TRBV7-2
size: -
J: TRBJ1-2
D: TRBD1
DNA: TGTGCCAGCAGCACCGGACAGGGAGGGTATGGCTACACCTTC
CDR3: CASSTGQGGYGYTF

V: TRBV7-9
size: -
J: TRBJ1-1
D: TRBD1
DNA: TGTGCCAGCAGCTTAGGGGGGGACAGGGTTGAAGCTTTCTTT
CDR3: CASSLGGDRVEAFF

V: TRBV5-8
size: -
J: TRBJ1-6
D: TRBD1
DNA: TGTGCCAGCAGCCCGCGGGACAGTAGATATAATTCACCCCTCCACTTT
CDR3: CASSPRDSRYNSPLHF

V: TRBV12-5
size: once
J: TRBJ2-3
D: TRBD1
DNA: TGTGCTAGTGGTCCCGGGACAGGGAGCACAGATACGCAGTATTTT
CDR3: CASGPGTGSTDTQYF

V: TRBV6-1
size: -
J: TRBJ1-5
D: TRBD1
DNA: TGTGCCAGCAGTGAATTATTGGTGACAGGGAAGGGGCAGCCCCAGCATTTT
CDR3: CASSELLVTGKGQPQHF

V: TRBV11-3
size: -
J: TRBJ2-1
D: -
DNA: TGTGCCAGCAGCTTAGAAGGGGGACCCAATGAGCAGTTCTTC
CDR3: CASSLEGGPNEQFF

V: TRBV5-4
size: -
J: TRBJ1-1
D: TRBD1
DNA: TGTGCCAGCAGCTTGGAGGGGACAGGGACGAACACTGAAGCTTTCTTT
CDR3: CASSLEGTGTNTEAFF

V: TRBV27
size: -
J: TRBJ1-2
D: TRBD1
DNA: TGTGCCAGCAGGTCCGGTGACAGGGTCTATGGCTACACCTTC
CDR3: CASRSGDRVYGYTF

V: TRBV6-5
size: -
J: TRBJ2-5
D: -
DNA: TGTGCCAGCAGTTATAGGGGACTTGGGCAAGAGACCCAGTACTTC
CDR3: CASSYRGLGQETQYF

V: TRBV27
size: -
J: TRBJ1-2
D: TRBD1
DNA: TGTGCCAGCAGGACAGGGGGGAACTATGGCTACACCTTC
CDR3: CASRTGGNYGYTF

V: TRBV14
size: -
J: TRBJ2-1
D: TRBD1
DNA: TGTGCCAGCAGCCGCCGGGACAGGGGGAGGAATGAGCAGTTCTTC
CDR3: CASSRRDRGRNEQFF

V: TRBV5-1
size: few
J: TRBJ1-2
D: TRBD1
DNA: TGCGCCAGCAGCTTAAGACAGGGGATGGGCGGCTACACCTTC
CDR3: CASSLRQGMGGYTF

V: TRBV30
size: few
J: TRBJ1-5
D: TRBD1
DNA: TGTGCCTGGAGTGGGACAGGGGGCCGGCAGCCCCAGCATTTT
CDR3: CAWSGTGGRQPQHF

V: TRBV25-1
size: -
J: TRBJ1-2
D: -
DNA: TGTGCCAGCAGTGCAAGAGTGGGGAGGGGATATGGCTACACCTTC
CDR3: CASSARVGRGYGYTF

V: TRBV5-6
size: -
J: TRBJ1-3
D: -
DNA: TGTGCCAGCAGCAACAGGGTTTCTGGAAACACCATATATTTT
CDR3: CASSNRVSGNTIYF

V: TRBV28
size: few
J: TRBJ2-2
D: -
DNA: TGTGCCAGCAGTTTATGGACAGCGAACACCGGGGAGCTGTTTTTT
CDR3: CASSLWTANTGELFF

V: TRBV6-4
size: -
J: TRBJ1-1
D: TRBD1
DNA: TGTGCCAGCAGAAGACAGGGTGGCACTGAAGCTTTCTTT
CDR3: CASRRQGGTEAFF

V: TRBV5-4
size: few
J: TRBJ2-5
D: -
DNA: TGTGCCAGCAGCTCCCGAGGAGTTTGGGAGACCCAGTACTTC
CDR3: CASSSRGVWETQYF

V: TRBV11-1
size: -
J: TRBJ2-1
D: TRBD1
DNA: TGTGCCAGCAGTTCCTTACCCCGGGACAGGAACAATGAGCAGTTCTTC
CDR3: CASSSLPRDRNNEQFF

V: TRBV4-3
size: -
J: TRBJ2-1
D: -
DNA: TGCGCCAGCAGCCAAGAATGGGCGGGGAGAGGTTGGAATGAGCAGTTCTTC
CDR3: CASSQEWAGRGWNEQFF

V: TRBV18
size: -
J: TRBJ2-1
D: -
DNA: TGTGCCAGCTCACCCCCAGGGCCCTACAATGAGCAGTTCTTC
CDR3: CASSPPGPYNEQFF

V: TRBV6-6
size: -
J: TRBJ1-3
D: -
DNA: TGTGCCAGCAGTTACCCAGGTGGAAACACCATATATTTT
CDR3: CASSYPGGNTIYF

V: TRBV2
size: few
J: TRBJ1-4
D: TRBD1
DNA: TGTGCCAGCACCCGGGACAGGCGGGAAAAACTGTTTTTT
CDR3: CASTRDRREKLFF

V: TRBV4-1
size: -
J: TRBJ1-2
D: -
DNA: TGCGCCAGCAGCCAAGAATCCCGGACAGTGAACTATGGCTACACCTTC
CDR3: CASSQESRTVNYGYTF

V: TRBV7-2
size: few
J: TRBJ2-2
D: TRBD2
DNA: TGTGCCAGCAAAATAAGGGAGGGGACCGGGGAGCTGTTTTTT
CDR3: CASKIREGTGELFF

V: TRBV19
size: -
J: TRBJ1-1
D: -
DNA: TGTGCCAGTAGGCGGATGAACACTGAAGCTTTCTTT
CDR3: CASRRMNTEAFF

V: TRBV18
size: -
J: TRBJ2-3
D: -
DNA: TGTGCCAGCTCTCTAAAGGTCCCAGGGGAAGATACGCAGTATTTT
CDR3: CASSLKVPGEDTQYF

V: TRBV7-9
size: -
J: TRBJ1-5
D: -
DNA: TGTGCCAGCAGCTTAGGGTCAGATCAGCCCCAGCATTTT
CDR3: CASSLGSDQPQHF

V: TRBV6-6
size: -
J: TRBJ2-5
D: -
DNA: TGTGCCAGCAGTTACGCGGGGATCCAAGAGACCCAGTACTTC
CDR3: CASSYAGIQETQYF

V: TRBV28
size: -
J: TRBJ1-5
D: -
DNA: TGTGCCAGCAGGCGACAGAGTGATAGCAATCAGCCCCAGCATTTT
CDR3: CASRRQSDSNQPQHF

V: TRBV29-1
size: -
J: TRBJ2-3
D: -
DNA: TGCAGCGTTGGAATGACTCCGAACACAGATACGCAGTATTTT
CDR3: CSVGMTPNTDTQYF

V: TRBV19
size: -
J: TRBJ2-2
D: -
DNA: TGTGCCACCACCCCCCAGGGAACCGGGGAGCTGTTTTTT
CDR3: CATTPQGTGELFF

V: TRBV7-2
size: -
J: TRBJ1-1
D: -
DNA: TGTGCCAGCAGCTTAGGACGGGAGAACACTGAAGCTTTCTTT
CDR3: CASSLGRENTEAFF

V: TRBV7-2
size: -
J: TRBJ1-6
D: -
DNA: TGTGCCAGCAGCCCCAGGGGTAATTCCCCCCTCCACTTT
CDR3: CASSPRGNSPLHF

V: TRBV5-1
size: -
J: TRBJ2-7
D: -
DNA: TGCGCCAGCAGCGTGACAGGACCGGAATTCAACGAGCAGTACTTC
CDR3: CASSVTGPEFNEQYF

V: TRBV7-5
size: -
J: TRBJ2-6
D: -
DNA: TGTGTCAGAACCCTATCTGGGGCCAACGTCCTGACTTTC
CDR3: CVRTLSGANVLTF

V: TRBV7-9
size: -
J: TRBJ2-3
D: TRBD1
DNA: TGTGCCAGCAGTCCCCTGTGGACAGGGAGCACAGATACGCAGTATTTT
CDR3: CASSPLWTGSTDTQYF

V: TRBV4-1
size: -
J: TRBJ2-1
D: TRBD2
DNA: TGCGCCAGCAGCCAAGATAGATGGCTAGCGGGGGGCGGATCCTACAATGAGCAGTTCTTC
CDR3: CASSQDRWLAGGGSYNEQFF

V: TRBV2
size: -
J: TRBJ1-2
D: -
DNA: TGTGCCAGCAGTACAGGGAACTATGGCTACACCTTC
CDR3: CASSTGNYGYTF